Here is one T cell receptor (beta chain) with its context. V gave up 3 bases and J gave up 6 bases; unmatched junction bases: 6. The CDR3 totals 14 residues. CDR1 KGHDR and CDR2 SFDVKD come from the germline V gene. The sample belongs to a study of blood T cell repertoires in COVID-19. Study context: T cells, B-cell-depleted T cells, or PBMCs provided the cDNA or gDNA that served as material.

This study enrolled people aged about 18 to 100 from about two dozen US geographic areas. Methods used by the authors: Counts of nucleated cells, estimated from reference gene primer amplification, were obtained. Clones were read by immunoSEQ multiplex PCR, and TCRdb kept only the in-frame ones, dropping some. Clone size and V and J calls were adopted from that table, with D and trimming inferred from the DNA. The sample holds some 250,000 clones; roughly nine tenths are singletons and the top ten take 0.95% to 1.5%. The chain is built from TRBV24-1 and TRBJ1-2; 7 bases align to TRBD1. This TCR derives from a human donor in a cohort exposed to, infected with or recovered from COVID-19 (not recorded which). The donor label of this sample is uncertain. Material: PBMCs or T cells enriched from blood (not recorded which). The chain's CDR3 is CATSDPRTGHGYTF. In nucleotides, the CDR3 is TGTGCCACCAGTGATCCCCGGACAGGTCATGGCTACACCTTC.